This T cell receptor (beta chain) was documented in a study of control samples from healthy donors and cancer patients. The CDR3 consists of 15 residues. From germline, CDR1 is MNHEY and CDR2 SVGAGI. With 10 bases removed from V and 0 bases from J, the gap between germline ends came to 16 bases. Profiled with immunoSEQ multiplex PCR; TCRdb holds only in-frame clones, not every one. The table lists around 74,000 clones, approximately 92% of them singletons. The rearrangement joins TRBV6-5 to TRBJ1-5; D call uncertain. Input material: blood. The clonotype was recovered from a woman aged 55-70 years in good health. The DNA of the CDR3 is TGTGCCACCATAATGGACGGAAATAGCAATCAGCCCCAGCATTTT. Protein product: CATIMDGNSNQPQHF.